This entry concerns a single T cell receptor (beta chain). The sample is drawn from a study of blood T cell repertoires in COVID-19. Sequencing was performed with immunoSEQ multiplex PCR; in TCRdb, only in-frame clones are kept and a portion is missing. The table records a few hundred thousand clones, about nine tenths of them present only once. CDR3 length: 18 amino acids. V lost 3 bases and J lost 0, with 18 bases in between. Germline CDR1 reads ENHRY; CDR2 reads SYGVKD. This sequence originates from a woman aged 40-49 years with acute or convalescent COVID-19. The specimen was peripheral blood. The chain has TRBV10-3 and TRBJ2-1; no firm D call. CDR3 nucleotide sequence: TGTGCCATCAGTGACAGGAAGGCAGGCATTAGCTCCTACAATGAGCAGTTCTTC. It encodes CAISDRKAGISSYNEQFF.